The 8 T cell receptor beta chains reported below all come from one sample, sequenced in a study of shared clonotypes between healthy human individuals (dated by TCRdb to the early 2020s). CD8 naive samples consisted of CD45RO-negative cells that were positively selected for CCR7, yielding a CD45RA+CCR7+ population without TemRA cells. Receptor libraries were prepared by the immunoSEQ multiplex PCR assay. The immuneACCESS repertoire file appears here via TCRdb, limited to in-frame rearrangements. These files lack a portion of the clones; in checked studies, under half of the deficit traces to unresolved V genes, and the cause of the others is not known. This sample holds 550,000 to 650,000 clones; about 96% were observed only once. The top ten clonotypes cover around 0.1% of the sample. Sequenced material: naive CD8+ T cells sorted from blood. Taken with the paper, the label for cell subset or site translates to: CD45RA+CCR7+. These receptors came from a woman between 25 and 40 years old in good health.

This clone was counted a single time. The V call is TRBV28, the J call TRBJ2-7; TRBD2 agrees at 9 bases. The CDR3 spans 13 residues. Germline V gene sequence: CDR1 MDHEN, CDR2 SYDVKM. With 8 bases clipped from V and 2 bases from J, the junction kept 4 bases outside the gene matches. The CDR3 DNA sequence: TGTGCCAGCGGGTCTAGCGGGACCTACGAGCAGTACTTC. It codes for CASGSSGTYEQYF.

V usage is TRBV6-6 and J usage is TRBJ2-5; possibly TRBD2 for D (6 bases). Trimming pared 6 bases from V and 5 bases from J, leaving 16 bases between. Looked up from germline, CDR1 is MNHNY and CDR2 is SVGAGI (reference sequence). This CDR3 region has 14 residues. The CDR3 protein is CASRKRWGRETQYF. The CDR3 DNA is TGTGCCAGCAGGAAGCGATGGGGGAGGGAGACCCAGTACTTC.

The V gene is TRBV5-4, the J gene TRBJ1-2; D might be TRBD1 (5 bases). Germline CDR1 is SGHNT and CDR2 is YYREEE (reference sequence). The germline V and J ends were trimmed by 4 bases and 8 bases, with 18 bases remaining between them. CDR3 length: 14 residues. The CDR3 nucleotides read TGTGCCAGCAGCGGTCGGACAACTGGCGGAGGCTACACCTTC. Protein: CASSGRTTGGGYTF.

This clone appeared once. CDR3: CASSPGSYATGELFF. CDR3 DNA: TGTGCCAGCAGTCCCGGATCCTATGCCACCGGGGAGCTGTTTTTT. The chain employs TRBV27 and TRBJ2-2; no firm D call. The CDR3 runs 15 residues. Germline assignment: CDR1 MNHEY and CDR2 SMNVEV (reference sequence). The V gene lost 5 bases and the J gene lost 4 bases, with 14 bases spanning the gap.

This clone was observed a single time. This sequence joins TRBV27 and TRBJ2-5, with 14 bases lining up with TRBD2. J lost 9 bases, V lost 5 bases, and 11 bases had no gene match. The CDR3 runs to 16 residues. Germline assignment: CDR1 MNHEY and CDR2 SMNVEV (reference sequence). CDR3 DNA sequence: TGTGCCAGCAGTCCGGGACTAGCGGGAGTGGGGAGGGCCCAGTACTTC. Its protein product is CASSPGLAGVGRAQYF.

The rearrangement links TRBV6-5 to TRBJ2-1; possibly TRBD2 for D (5 bases). Germline CDR1 MNHEY, CDR2 SVGAGI. The CDR3 spans 14 residues. V gave up 2 bases and J gave up 0 bases, with 5 bases separating them. In nucleotides, the CDR3 is TGTGCCAGCAGTTACGAGGGCTCCTACAATGAGCAGTTCTTC. It specifies CASSYEGSYNEQFF.

V is TRBV20-1 and J is TRBJ1-6; TRBD1 might be the D (5 bases). V lost 1 base to trimming and J lost 14 bases, with 6 bases between them. Germline V gene lookup returns CDR1 DFQATT and CDR2 SNEGSKA (reference sequence). The CDR3 runs to 10 residues. CDR3 sequence: CSARGGTLHF. In DNA form, the CDR3 reads TGCAGTGCTAGAGGGGGGACCCTCCACTTT.

This chain joins TRBV29-1 and TRBJ2-7; D gene uncertain. Trimming shortened V by 4 bases and J by 7 bases, and 8 bases separated the two germline ends. The CDR3 length is 10 residues. Looked up from germline, CDR1 is SQVTM and CDR2 is ANQGSEA. CDR3 loop: CSVVAVEQYF. CDR3 nucleotide sequence: TGCAGCGTTGTGGCCGTAGAGCAGTACTTC.